The 20 T cell receptor beta chains in this list originate from one sample, sequenced in a study of T cells in Graves' hyperthyroidism and ophthalmopathy (dated by TCRdb to the late 2010s). Library prep was done by multiplex PCR. Instrument used: Illumina HiSeq 2000. Amplification of TCR beta CDR3 regions was carried out from RNA transcripts. The first round of RT-PCR for the TCR CDR3 was performed with the HTBI primer set and the Qiagen OneStep RT-PCR kit. The public reads were run again by TCRdb, first through fastp at Q25 and then through MiXCR, and only productive beta chains were kept. Each entry merges the rows of one CDR3 protein and shows their most common DNA and genes. This sample has over 450,000 distinct CDR3 sequences in its table, and over 15% of those were observed once. Approximately 15% of the sample comes from the top ten. Sequencing was done on a sample of blood. These receptors were taken from a woman in her late teens or twenties with Graves' ophthalmopathy.

This clonotype appeared a few times. The chain recombines TRBV6-1 with TRBJ2-3, with 10 nucleotides matching TRBD2. The CDR3 totals 15 residues. Germline CDR1 MNHNS, CDR2 SASEGT. V shed 5 bases and J 5 bases; nucleotides not matched to a gene: 7. CDR3 nucleotide sequence: TGTGCCAGCAGTAGTGGTGCTAGCGGGGGAGATACGCAGTATTTT. It encodes CASSSGASGGDTQYF.

This clonotype was found many times. The chain carries TRBV28 and TRBJ1-4, with D maybe TRBD1 (6 bases). The length of the CDR3 is 16 residues. The V end lost 5 bases, the J end lost 8 bases, and 21 bases lay between the germline ends. Germline CDR1 is MDHEN and CDR2 is SYDVKM. The CDR3 DNA is TGTGCCAGCAGTCCCCCCCAGGTTGGGGGGCGGGAAAAACTGTTTTTT. It encodes CASSPPQVGGREKLFF.

Concerning this clonotype: A much larger clonotype is one base distant, so this may be a read error. The rearrangement links TRBV6-1 to TRBJ2-7; 11 positions agree with TRBD1. The J segment lost 3 bases and the V segment lost 7 bases, leaving 8 bases of the junction unmatched. The length of the CDR3 is 15 residues. Germline V lookup: CDR1 MNHNS, CDR2 SASEGT. In DNA form, the CDR3 reads TGTGCCAGCAAAGGGCCCGGGACAGGGGGCTACGAGCAGTACTTC. It specifies CASKGPGTGGYEQYF.

This clonotype showed up just a few times. V and J are TRBV30 and TRBJ2-6, with unresolved D. CDR1 is GTSNPN, CDR2 SVGIG, per germline (reference sequence). The V end lost 2 bases, the J end lost 0 bases, and 5 bases lay between the germline ends. This CDR3 is built from 14 residues. CDR3 DNA sequence: TGTGCCTGGAGTACAGACTCTGGGGCCAACGTCCTGACTTTC. Translating gives CAWSTDSGANVLTF.

A single count supports this clonotype. This chain connects TRBV28 to TRBJ1-2, with TRBD1 matching over 9 bases. Germline CDR1 reads MDHEN; CDR2 reads SYDVKM. This CDR3 is 14 amino acids long. V lost 3 bases and J lost 4; bases outside the gene matches: 3. The DNA for the CDR3 is TGTGCCAGCAGTTTGGACAGGGGAATCTATGGCTACACCTTC. This translates into CASSLDRGIYGYTF.

The chain uses TRBV6-1 and TRBJ1-3; 8 bases match TRBD1. The V gene end was trimmed by 8 bases and the J gene end by 7 bases; junction bases not matched to a gene: 1. Germline CDR1 and CDR2: MNHNS and SASEGT. The CDR3 has 11 amino acids. CDR3 DNA sequence: TGTGCCAGCCGACAGGGGAACACCATATATTTT. It encodes CASRQGNTIYF.

The chain has TRBV28 and TRBJ1-2; 7 nucleotides agree with TRBD1. The CDR3 is made up of 15 amino acids. Germline assignment: CDR1 MDHEN and CDR2 SYDVKM. Trimming took 2 bases from V and 7 from J; bases not matched to a gene: 10. CDR3 DNA: TGTGCCAGCAGTTTACGGCAAGGGGGCGCGGGTGGCTACACCTTC. This encodes CASSLRQGGAGGYTF.

This clonotype was observed many times. V is TRBV12-3 or TRBV12-4 and J is TRBJ1-4; 7 bases line up with TRBD1. The V and J ends lost 5 bases and 5 bases, in that order; junction bases with no gene match: 5. The CDR3 extends over 14 amino acids. The CDR3 DNA reads as TGTGCCAGCAGTATTACAGGGGAGAATGAAAAACTGTTTTTT. Translated: CASSITGENEKLFF.

There are many counts of this clonotype. The rearrangement joins TRBV28 to TRBJ1-4; D may be TRBD1 (5 bases). The CDR3 has 13 amino acids. The V gene lost 6 bases and the J gene lost 7 bases, with 12 bases spanning the gap. Looked up from germline, CDR1 is MDHEN and CDR2 is SYDVKM. The CDR3 sequence is CASSGAGREKLFF. DNA for the CDR3: TGTGCCAGCAGCGGGGCAGGCCGTGAAAAACTGTTTTTT.

This clonotype showed up just a few times. The chain has TRBV7-2 and TRBJ1-2; D is unclear. V lost 5 bases and J lost 6, with 10 bases in between. The germline V gene has CDR1 SGHTA and CDR2 FQGNSA. The CDR3 is made up of 12 amino acids. CDR3: CASSPSEDGYTF. The CDR3 coding sequence is TGTGCCAGCAGCCCATCGGAGGATGGCTACACCTTC.

This clonotype has ten or more counts. This sequence joins TRBV6-2 or TRBV6-3 and TRBJ2-1, with D possibly matching TRBD2 (6 bases). The germline V gene has CDR1 MNHEY and CDR2 SVGEGT. V lost 0 bases, J lost 6 bases, and 6 bases lay in between. This CDR3 has 13 amino acids. The CDR3 loop is CASSYSTSNEQFF. CDR3 in DNA: TGTGCCAGCAGTTACTCGACTAGCAATGAGCAGTTCTTC.

This clonotype occurred many times. V gene TRBV28 combines with J gene TRBJ1-2; D may be TRBD1 (5 bases). Germline-derived CDR1 and CDR2 are MDHEN and SYDVKM. Trimming took 1 base from V and 8 from J, leaving 14 bases between them. The CDR3 is 14 residues long. The CDR3 DNA reads TGTGCCAGCAGTTTATTGGGACTGCGCGAGGGCTACACCTTC. Translated, it gives CASSLLGLREGYTF.

This clonotype was seen ten or more times. This chain uses TRBV11-2 with TRBJ1-5, with TRBD1 matching 11 bases. In germline, CDR1 is SGHAT, CDR2 FQNNGV. Unmatched junction bases numbered 8, after V lost 2 bases and J lost 2 bases. This CDR3 spans 18 amino acids. The CDR3 here is CASSLPERTGGGNQPQHF. The DNA for the CDR3 is TGTGCCAGCAGCTTACCAGAAAGGACAGGGGGCGGCAATCAGCCCCAGCATTTT.

Regarding this clonotype: One base away lies a much larger clone, so this may be a sequencing read error. The chain has TRBV28 and TRBJ1-1; possible D gene TRBD1, 6 bases. The CDR3 extends over 14 amino acids. Germline assignment: CDR1 MDHEN and CDR2 SYDVKM. Deletions cut 3 bases from V and 4 bases from J, with 12 bases between. DNA for the CDR3: TGTGCCAGCAGTTTGACAGGAAGGGCCACTGAAGCTTTCTTT. This encodes CASSLTGRATEAFF. The full variable domain, with the rest looked up from reference TRBV28 and TRBJ1-1, is DVKVTQSSRYLVKRTGEKVFLECVQDMDHENMFWYRQDPGLGLRLIYFSYDVKMKEKGDIPEGYSVSREKKERFSLILESASTNQTSMYLCASSLTGRATEAFFGQGTRLTVV.

The chain links TRBV10-3 to TRBJ1-1; D is uncertain. Trimming left V 10 bases short and J 1 base short, with 10 bases between. The germline gives CDR1 ENHRY, CDR2 SYGVKD. This CDR3 is 12 amino acids long. In nucleotides, the CDR3 is TGTGCCACTGACATGGGGAACACTGAAGCTTTCTTT. Its protein is CATDMGNTEAFF.

This clonotype was counted a few times. This chain joins TRBV20-1 and TRBJ1-2, with D hard to call. Looked up from germline, CDR1 is DFQATT and CDR2 is SNEGSKA (reference sequence). This CDR3 spans 13 amino acids. V dropped 1 base and J dropped 1 base, with 7 bases sitting between them. The chain's CDR3 is CSARGSDNYGYTF. For the CDR3, the DNA is TGCAGTGCTAGAGGGTCAGATAACTATGGCTACACCTTC.

This clonotype was seen many times. The V and J genes are TRBV20-1 and TRBJ2-1; TRBD2 matches at 12 bases. The CDR3 has 19 amino acids. Trimming took 5 bases from V and 7 from J; bases not matched to a gene: 21. Germline loops: CDR1 DFQATT, CDR2 SNEGSKA (reference sequence). CDR3 bases: TGCAGTGCTTGGGTGGTCGGGCTAGCGGGAGGGAGGGCTAGGAATGAGCAGTTCTTC. It translates to CSAWVVGLAGGRARNEQFF.

This clonotype was picked up one time. The chain joins TRBV6-5 to TRBJ2-7; TRBD1 agrees at 9 bases. This CDR3 is 15 amino acids long. Germline CDR1 MNHEY, CDR2 SVGAGI. Germline trimming cut 4 bases from V and 0 bases from J; bases unmatched to any gene: 4. CDR3 sequence (DNA): TGTGCCAGCAGTTGGACAGGGGCGAGCTCCTACGAGCAGTACTTC. Translating gives CASSWTGASSYEQYF.

This clonotype was seen repeatedly, ten times or more. This rearrangement joins TRBV28 to TRBJ2-7; D ambiguous. The germline V gene has CDR1 MDHEN and CDR2 SYDVKM. V lost 8 bases to trimming and J lost 2 bases, with 13 bases between them. This CDR3 has 13 residues. CDR3 amino acids: CASELAVTYEQYF. The DNA for the CDR3 is TGTGCCAGCGAATTGGCGGTTACCTACGAGCAGTACTTC.

This clonotype was detected a few times. V and J are TRBV6-5 and TRBJ2-2; D remains unclear. There are 14 residues in the CDR3. The V end lost 2 bases, the J end lost 7 bases, and 11 bases lay between the germline ends. Germline CDR1 and CDR2: MNHEY and SVGAGI. CDR3 bases: TGTGCCAGCAGTTACCCCTTGGGCTTCGGGGAGCTGTTTTTT. Encoded protein: CASSYPLGFGELFF.